These 6 T cell receptor beta chains came from one sample sequenced in a study of human T cells and chemical hapten exposure. Time point in this sample: patch test 3, about 24 weeks after DPC sensitization. Treatment of the sample: therapeutic diphenylcyclopropenone sensitization with weekly scalp DPC. TCRdb re-analysed the RACE reads in MiXCR, keeping a single row per CDR3 protein. Of about 30,000 distinct CDR3 sequences in the sample, approximately 5.8% were seen once. The source material was whole blood, sampled in connection with sensitization to the hapten diphenylcyclopropenone (DPC). The receptors derive from a man aged 30 to 45 with alopecia areata. Some clones in this sample may be carry-over from other donors' samples.

This clonotype showed up many times. The CDR3 bases are TGTGCCAGTAGTATAAGCCTAGCTGGGTACAATGAGCAGTTCTTC. Translation: CASSISLAGYNEQFF. This chain joins TRBV19 and TRBJ2-1; the D gene is possibly TRBD2 (5 bases). Trimming stripped 2 bases from V and 4 bases from J, with 12 bases between. The CDR3 extends over 15 amino acids. The germline gives CDR1 LNHDA, CDR2 SQIVND (reference sequence).

This clonotype was seen many times. The rearrangement links TRBV29-1 to TRBJ1-4; D gene uncertain. Germline CDR1 and CDR2: SQVTM and ANQGSEA. The germline V and J ends were trimmed by 7 bases and 8 bases, with 11 bases remaining between them. This CDR3 spans 11 amino acids. The CDR3 region is CSAELTEKLFF. CDR3 DNA: TGCAGCGCCGAATTGACCGAAAAACTGTTTTTT.

This clonotype appeared many times. The chain combines TRBV27 with TRBJ1-5, with D possibly TRBD1 on 5 matching bases. The V end was cut by 6 bases, the J end by 3 bases, with 18 bases between. CDR1 and CDR2 from the germline V gene are MNHEY and SMNVEV (reference sequence). The CDR3 sequence is 16 residues long. The CDR3 sequence is CASSQSYRTHNQPQHF. CDR3 nucleotides: TGTGCCAGCAGCCAATCCTACAGGACTCACAATCAGCCCCAGCATTTT.

This clonotype came up many times. The chain is built from TRBV5-5 and TRBJ2-3; D unresolved. The CDR3 is 13 residues long. The germline CDR1 and CDR2 sequences are SGHKS and YYEKEE (reference sequence). V lost 4 bases, J lost 5 bases, and 11 bases lay in between. The CDR3 DNA reads TGTGCCAGCAGCCCGGACCCCAGAGATACGCAGTATTTT. Protein product: CASSPDPRDTQYF.

This sequence joins TRBV24-1 and TRBJ2-5; the D gene could be TRBD1 or TRBD2 (5 bases each). Trimming took off 8 bases at V and 2 bases at J, with 11 bases between the two ends. Per germline, CDR1 KGHDR and CDR2 SFDVKD. The length of the CDR3 is 13 residues. The CDR3 protein is CATTQGAQETQYF. The CDR3 nucleotides are TGTGCCACCACCCAGGGAGCGCAAGAGACCCAGTACTTC.

This clonotype appeared many times. The V gene is TRBV3-1, the J gene TRBJ1-2, with 7 bases that match TRBD1. V was clipped by 3 bases and J by 4 bases; unmatched bases: 5. The CDR3 is 14 residues long. The V gene's germline CDR1 is LGHDT and CDR2 YNNKEL (reference sequence). This CDR3 reads CASSQGGQLYGYTF. The CDR3 nucleotides read TGTGCCAGCAGCCAGGGGGGACAGCTCTATGGCTACACCTTC.